These 13 T cell receptor beta chains came from one sample sequenced in a study of blood T cell repertoires in COVID-19. Some clones are missing from TCRdb's copy, which holds only in-frame ones; the method was immunoSEQ multiplex PCR. The sample comprises approximately 310,000 clones, about 87% of which are singletons, and approximately 8.1% rests with the top ten. The source material was peripheral blood. These TCRs come from a woman aged 45-60 years who had recovered from COVID-19.

The V call is TRBV15, the J call TRBJ2-1, with 7 bases that match TRBD1. The CDR3 length is 15 residues. Germline V gives CDR1 LNHNV, CDR2 YYDKDF (reference sequence). Losses at the gene ends were 4 bases for V and 7 bases for J; bases not matched to a gene: 10. CDR3 amino acids: CATSTLSTGKNEQFF. The CDR3 coding sequence is TGTGCCACCAGCACCCTTTCGACAGGGAAGAATGAGCAGTTCTTC.

CDR3 bases: TGTGCCAGCAATCGGGACAGTTATCAGCCCCAGCATTTT. Its translation is CASNRDSYQPQHF. This chain connects TRBV2 to TRBJ1-5; 7 bases are a match to TRBD1. This CDR3 is 13 amino acids long. Germline V gene data show CDR1 as SNHLY and CDR2 as FYNNEI. V shed 7 bases and J 5 bases; nucleotides not matched to a gene: 5.

This clone came up a few times. The CDR3 DNA reads as TGTGCCAGCAGCTTAGGTTATGGGACAGGGGGCACCGGGGAGCTGTTTTTT. Its translation: CASSLGYGTGGTGELFF. The chain employs TRBV7-2 and TRBJ2-2; 11 bases line up with TRBD1. Germline CDR1 and CDR2: SGHTA and FQGNSA. The CDR3 has 17 residues. Germline trimming cut 1 base from V and 4 bases from J; bases unmatched to any gene: 5.

This chain links TRBV29-1 with TRBJ2-1; D gene unclear. The CDR3 contains 12 residues. CDR1 SQVTM and CDR2 ANQGSEA come from the germline V gene. Trimming removed 0 bases from V and 9 bases from J, with 9 bases in between. The CDR3 DNA sequence: TGCAGCGTTGAAGAGTCCTTCGGTGAGCAGTTCTTC. Its translation is CSVEESFGEQFF.

J is TRBJ2-7 and V is TRBV11-3; no firm D call. Trimming left V 5 bases short and J 0 bases short, with 11 bases between. The CDR3 loop spans 14 amino acids. Per germline, CDR1 SGHNT and CDR2 YENEEA. The CDR3 loop reads CASSEVASSYEQYF. The CDR3 DNA reads as TGTGCCAGCAGCGAAGTCGCGTCCTCCTACGAGCAGTACTTC.

The V call is TRBV18, the J call TRBJ2-2; maybe TRBD1 (6 bases). This CDR3 comprises 16 residues. Germline CDR1 is KGHSH and CDR2 is LQKENI. Trimming stripped 3 bases from V and 4 bases from J, with 15 bases between. The CDR3 DNA reads as TGTGCCAGCTCACCGGTCAAACAGGGAGTCACCGGGGAGCTGTTTTTT. Translation: CASSPVKQGVTGELFF.

This chain links TRBV12-3 or TRBV12-4 with TRBJ2-3; the match to TRBD2 covers 8 bases. The CDR3 runs 13 residues. After removal of 7 bases from V and 4 bases from J, the junction contained 4 bases not matched to a gene. The CDR3 coding sequence is TGTGCCAGCACTGGACTAGCCGCAGATACGCAGTATTTT. This codes for CASTGLAADTQYF.

The chain combines TRBV30 with TRBJ1-2; D is unclear. The CDR3 extends over 12 amino acids. Between the trimmed V and J ends, which lost 1 base and 7 bases, there was a span of 10 bases. Germline V lookup: CDR1 GTSNPN, CDR2 SVGIG (reference sequence). The CDR3 is CAWSASLFGYTF. CDR3 nucleotides: TGTGCCTGGAGTGCCTCCCTTTTTGGCTACACCTTC.

This chain connects TRBV10-3 to TRBJ2-5; TRBD1 might be the D (6 bases). Germline loops: CDR1 ENHRY, CDR2 SYGVKD. The ends were cut back, 3 bases at V and 4 bases at J, with 6 bases in the middle. There are 12 residues in the CDR3. The CDR3 here is CAISEGGETQYF. The DNA for the CDR3 is TGTGCCATCAGTGAAGGGGGAGAGACCCAGTACTTC.

The genes are TRBV7-2 and TRBJ1-6, with a possible D match to TRBD1 (5 bases). Germline assignment: CDR1 SGHTA and CDR2 FQGNSA. The CDR3 is 14 amino acids. V was cut by 5 bases and J by 6 bases, with 11 bases left in between. The chain's CDR3 is CASSISGFNSPLHF. The CDR3 nucleotides are TGTGCCAGCAGCATCTCAGGGTTTAATTCACCCCTCCACTTT.

There are many counts of this clone. The rearrangement uses TRBV4-3 and TRBJ1-5, with unresolved D. V was shortened by 0 bases and J by 4 bases, with 4 bases between the two germline ends. Germline CDR1 and CDR2: LGHNA and YSLEER. The CDR3 loop spans 13 amino acids. The CDR3 reads CASSQDINQPQHF. The CDR3, as DNA: TGCGCCAGCAGCCAAGATATTAATCAGCCCCAGCATTTT.

V gene TRBV28 combines with J gene TRBJ1-5; D is ambiguous. Germline CDR1 and CDR2: MDHEN and SYDVKM. Trimming pared 4 bases from V and 4 bases from J, leaving 11 bases between. The CDR3 contains 14 residues. Here the CDR3 reads CASSSRAGNQPQHF. DNA of the CDR3: TGTGCCAGCAGTTCCCGGGCGGGTAATCAGCCCCAGCATTTT.

The CDR3: CASSDQGSIAEAFF. CDR3 in DNA: TGTGCCAGCAGTGACCAGGGGAGTATCGCTGAAGCTTTCTTT. The chain links TRBV6-1 to TRBJ1-1; the D gene is possibly TRBD1 (6 bases). Germline V gene lookup returns CDR1 MNHNS and CDR2 SASEGT. CDR3 size: 14 residues. Trimming left V 3 bases short and J 6 bases short, with 14 bases between.